The entry that follows covers one T cell receptor beta chain sequence. Its antigen is as yet unknown. The sample is drawn from a study of Ad26.COV2.S vaccination and SARS-CoV-2 variants. Study-wide context: Donor was assigned to the Ad26.COV2.S arm of trial COV1001.

TCRdb's copy holds only in-frame clones and misses some; the assay was immunoSEQ multiplex PCR. The sample has about 460,000 clones, about 88% seen once; the top ten hold roughly 1.7%. Sample treatment: 15 to 20 received Ad26.COV2.S at low or high dose, single or two shots; about five received placebo; per-sample allocation not given. It was on day 63 after the first vaccine or placebo injection that samples were taken. SARS-CoV-2 spike from the Wuhan strain was encoded by the vaccine, an Ad26 vector. Overall study results and limits: Total T cell responses, in the TCR breadth and depth analyses, may have been underestimated.

This TCR was recovered from a person aged 18-65 years who received the Ad26.COV2.S COVID-19 vaccine or a placebo. Sample: peripheral blood, taken in a trial of Ad26.COV2.S vaccine versus placebo.

The CDR3 protein is CSVEGGQGHEKLFF. In nucleotides, the CDR3 is TGCAGCGTTGAGGGGGGACAGGGGCATGAAAAACTGTTTTTT. The chain has TRBV29-1 and TRBJ1-4; 10 bases align to TRBD1. Germline-derived CDR1 and CDR2 are SQVTM and ANQGSEA. V shed 3 bases, J shed 6 bases, and the junction held 4 bases outside the gene matches. The CDR3 has 14 residues.